These T cell receptor beta chains were read from a single sample in a study of cytotoxic CD8 clonotypes in ibrutinib-treated CLL. Using immunoSEQ multiplex PCR, the repertoire was profiled, and TCRdb retains in-frame clones only, with some absent. The repertoire has 110,000 to 150,000 clones, roughly 80% of them found once; the top ten carry 25% to 30%. The sample in question was PBMCs, obtained after 12 months of ibrutinib treatment. All receptors come from a human donor with chronic lymphocytic leukemia. CDR3s include the opening cysteine and the closing phenylalanine or tryptophan. The D gene is left open where the match is weak. Not all rows give a size; the values are once, few, many and, for expanded clones, a class.

TRBV30	TRBD1	TRBJ2-7	.	CAWHPGQGSYEQYF	TGTGCCTGGCACCCGGGACAGGGATCGTACGAGCAGTACTTC
TRBV2	.	TRBJ1-1	.	CASSSEGVGTEAFF	TGTGCCAGCAGCTCAGAGGGCGTGGGCACTGAAGCTTTCTTT
TRBV29-1	.	TRBJ2-1	.	CSVLDGNRVNEQFF	TGCAGCGTTTTGGACGGCAACAGGGTAAATGAGCAGTTCTTC
TRBV21-1	.	TRBJ2-7	.	CASSSMHRSYEQYF	TGTGCCAGCAGCTCAATGCACCGCTCCTACGAGCAGTACTTC
TRBV28	.	TRBJ2-7	few	CASRPGSSYEQYF	TGTGCCAGCAGACCCGGGAGCTCCTACGAGCAGTACTTC
TRBV7-9	TRBD1	TRBJ1-1	.	CASSSTLIDRENTEAFF	TGTGCCAGCAGCTCCACTCTCATCGACAGGGAGAACACTGAAGCTTTCTTT
TRBV27	.	TRBJ1-5	.	CASSFSVPSNQPQHF	TGTGCCAGCAGTTTTTCAGTCCCTAGCAATCAGCCCCAGCATTTT
TRBV14	TRBD1	TRBJ2-7	.	CASSPTGDRGEQYF	TGTGCCAGCAGCCCAACGGGGGACAGGGGTGAGCAGTACTTC
TRBV25-1	TRBD1	TRBJ2-7	.	CASRGQGSYEQYF	TGTGCCAGCAGGGGACAGGGGTCCTACGAGCAGTACTTC
TRBV28	TRBD1	TRBJ2-7	.	CASSFSDRVDYEQYF	TGTGCCAGCAGTTTCTCCGACAGGGTGGACTACGAGCAGTACTTC